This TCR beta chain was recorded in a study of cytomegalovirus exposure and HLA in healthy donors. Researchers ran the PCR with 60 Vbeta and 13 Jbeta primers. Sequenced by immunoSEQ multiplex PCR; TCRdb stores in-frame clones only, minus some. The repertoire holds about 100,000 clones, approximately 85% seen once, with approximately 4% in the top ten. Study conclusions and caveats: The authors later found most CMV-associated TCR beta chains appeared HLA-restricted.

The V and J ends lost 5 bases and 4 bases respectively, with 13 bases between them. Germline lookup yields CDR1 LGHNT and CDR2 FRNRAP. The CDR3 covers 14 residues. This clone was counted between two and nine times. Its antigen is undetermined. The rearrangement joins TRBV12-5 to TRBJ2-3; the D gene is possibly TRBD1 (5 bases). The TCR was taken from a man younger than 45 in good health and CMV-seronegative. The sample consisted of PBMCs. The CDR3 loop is CASGLSQGPDTQYF. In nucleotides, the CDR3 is TGTGCTAGTGGTCTCTCCCAGGGTCCAGATACGCAGTATTTT. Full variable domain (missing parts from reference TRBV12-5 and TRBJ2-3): DARVTQTPRHKVTEMGQEVTMRCQPILGHNTVFWYRQTMMQGLELLAYFRNRAPLDDSGMPKDRFSAEMPDATLATLKIQPSEPRDSAVYFCASGLSQGPDTQYFGPGTRLTVL.